One sample yielded the 24 T cell receptor beta chains listed below, sequenced in a study of blood T cells in healthy people across ages. Combining a sample-barcoded 5' primer with a J-beta primer mix, a second PCR ran for about 7 to 11 cycles. TCRdb itself ran the 5' RACE reads through MiXCR, one entry per CDR3 protein. The repertoire holds some 900,000 distinct CDR3 sequences, with 40% to 60% as singletons. The source material was blood. These receptor sequences come from a man aged 25-40 years in good health.

V usage is TRBV6-2 or TRBV6-3 and J usage is TRBJ2-1; 9 positions match TRBD1. The CDR3 is 15 amino acids. Germline V lookup: CDR1 MNHEY, CDR2 SVGEGT. V lost 4 bases and J lost 5; bases outside the gene matches: 6. CDR3 sequence (DNA): TGTGCCAGCAGTTTAAGGGGACAGGGAGACAATGAGCAGTTCTTC. This gives the protein CASSLRGQGDNEQFF.

The chain is built from TRBV6-2 or TRBV6-3 and TRBJ1-1; tentative D call: TRBD1 (5 bases). CDR1 and CDR2 from the germline V gene are MNHEY and SVGEGT. Trimming took 7 bases from V and 6 from J, leaving 18 bases between them. The CDR3 consists of 14 residues. Written as DNA, the CDR3 is TGTGCCAGCATGGCGGACAACTTTGTCGCTGAAGCTTTCTTT. Translating gives CASMADNFVAEAFF.

V gene TRBV4-1 combines with J gene TRBJ1-4; D uncertain. Germline V CDR1 and CDR2: MGHRA, YSYEKL. The ends were cut back, 0 bases at V and 0 bases at J, with 8 bases in the middle. The CDR3 contains 16 residues. The CDR3 DNA is TGCGCCAGCAGCCAAGATAGGGTGGCAACTAATGAAAAACTGTTTTTT. Its translation: CASSQDRVATNEKLFF.

This chain connects TRBV6-1 to TRBJ2-3; D is unresolved. CDR3 length: 13 residues. Germline CDR1 and CDR2: MNHNS and SASEGT. Trimming left V 3 bases short and J 4 bases short, with 8 bases between. CDR3 DNA sequence: TGTGCCAGCAGTGACAGGCCTTCAGATACGCAGTATTTT. Translation gives CASSDRPSDTQYF.

Concerning this clonotype itself: This may arise from a read error, as a much more abundant clone is one base away. This chain links TRBV4-2 with TRBJ2-5, with 11 bases that match TRBD2. Germline lookup yields CDR1 LGHNA and CDR2 YNFKEQ. Losses at the gene ends were 4 bases for V and 2 bases for J; bases not matched to a gene: 9. The CDR3 is 17 amino acids. CDR3 loop: CASSRGSSGGLQETQYF. The CDR3 DNA reads as TGTGCCAGCAGCCGAGGCTCTAGCGGGGGGCTGCAAGAGACCCAGTACTTC.

The genes are TRBV7-9 and TRBJ2-7, with no clear D. CDR1 and CDR2 (germline): SEHNR, FQNEAQ (reference sequence). This CDR3 region has 14 residues. V was pared by 0 bases and J by 4 bases, with 10 bases between. The CDR3 region has the DNA TGTGCCAGCAGCTTAGCGTCCATACCTTACGAGCAGTACTTC. Amino acid sequence: CASSLASIPYEQYF.

The J gene is TRBJ1-2, the V gene TRBV7-9, with D uncertain. The CDR3 is 17 residues long. Per the germline V gene, CDR1 is SEHNR and CDR2 is FQNEAQ (reference sequence). V was pared by 2 bases and J by 0 bases, with 16 bases between. The CDR3 reads CASSLTEGLSANYGYTF. As DNA, the CDR3 is TGTGCCAGCAGCTTAACAGAAGGGCTAAGCGCTAACTATGGCTACACCTTC.

The chain links TRBV5-1 to TRBJ2-2, with D maybe TRBD1 (5 bases). CDR3 length: 15 residues. Germline assignment: CDR1 SGHRS and CDR2 YFSETQ. Trimming shortened V by 1 base and J by 7 bases, and 14 bases separated the two germline ends. DNA for the CDR3: TGCGCCAGCAGCTTGTCTGGCTCCCAGGGCGGGGAGCTGTTTTTT. Protein product: CASSLSGSQGGELFF.

The gene calls are TRBV4-1 and TRBJ2-7; D perhaps matches TRBD1 (6 bases). CDR3 length equals 13 residues. The germline CDR1 and CDR2 sequences are MGHRA and YSYEKL. Deletions cut 5 bases from V and 0 bases from J, with 8 bases between. The CDR3 DNA reads TGCGCCAGCAGCTACAGGGTCTCCTACGAGCAGTACTTC. Its translation is CASSYRVSYEQYF.

The chain carries TRBV4-3 and TRBJ1-6, with unresolved D. CDR1 is LGHNA and CDR2 is YSLEER in the germline V gene. CDR3 length: 17 amino acids. V was trimmed by 0 bases and J by 0 bases, leaving 9 bases between them. The CDR3 nucleotides read TGCGCCAGCAGCCAAGACTGGGCAGACTCCTATAATTCACCCCTCCACTTT. Translating gives CASSQDWADSYNSPLHF.

J is TRBJ2-7 and V is TRBV4-1; a weak D match, TRBD1 (5 bases). Germline lookup yields CDR1 MGHRA and CDR2 YSYEKL. V was cut by 3 bases and J by 1 base, with 10 bases left in between. This CDR3 is built from 14 residues. DNA of the CDR3: TGCGCCAGCAGCCAGAAGACAGTGTCCTACGAGCAGTACTTC. Translated, it gives CASSQKTVSYEQYF.

The chain employs TRBV3-1 and TRBJ1-5; D remains unclear. Trimming pared 0 bases from V and 5 bases from J, leaving 8 bases between. The V gene's germline CDR1 is LGHDT and CDR2 YNNKEL (reference sequence). The CDR3 loop spans 14 amino acids. CDR3 protein: CASSQESGHQPQHF. The CDR3 nucleotides read TGTGCCAGCAGCCAAGAGTCGGGCCATCAGCCCCAGCATTTT.

This clonotype was recorded at least ten times. This chain joins TRBV20-1 and TRBJ1-1; no definite D call. Germline lookup yields CDR1 DFQATT and CDR2 SNEGSKA (reference sequence). V lost 0 bases and J 7 bases, leaving 9 bases between the germline ends. The CDR3 consists of 12 residues. CDR3 nucleotides: TGCAGTGCTAGAGATCGAGACTTTGAAGCTTTCTTT. It specifies CSARDRDFEAFF.

V and J are TRBV20-1 and TRBJ2-1, with 7 bases matching TRBD2. V dropped 7 bases and J dropped 8; count of bases not matched to a gene: 26. Germline V gene data show CDR1 as DFQATT and CDR2 as SNEGSKA (reference sequence). The CDR3 is 18 residues long. The CDR3 DNA follows: TGCAGTGTCCTCCAGCCGGTAGCGGGTCCCATAATCGGGCATGAGCAGTTCTTC. This gives the protein CSVLQPVAGPIIGHEQFF.

The gene calls are TRBV24-1 and TRBJ2-5; 9 bases are a match to TRBD2. Germline loops: CDR1 KGHDR, CDR2 SFDVKD. V lost 4 bases to trimming and J lost 2 bases; unmatched junction nucleotides: 1. The CDR3 runs 14 residues. The CDR3 loop reads CATSEAGGQETQYF. CDR3 DNA: TGTGCCACCAGTGAAGCGGGGGGACAAGAGACCCAGTACTTC.

For the CDR3, the DNA is TGTGCCAGCATAGACAGGGATCATCAGCCCCAGCATTTT. The encoded protein is CASIDRDHQPQHF. V gene TRBV27 combines with J gene TRBJ1-5, with TRBD1 identical over 7 bases. The germline V gene has CDR1 MNHEY and CDR2 SMNVEV (reference sequence). The CDR3 has 13 residues. The ends lost 7 bases at V and 5 bases at J; junction bases unmatched: 5.

This clonotype has just one count. This chain connects TRBV6-2 or TRBV6-3 to TRBJ1-2; D is unresolved. In germline, CDR1 is MNHEY, CDR2 SVGEGT. V shed 7 bases and J shed 7 bases, with 31 bases lying between them. The CDR3 is 18 residues long. The CDR3, as DNA: TGTGCCAGCACCGCACCGGCAGGACTCCCTCCTCTACACGGTGGCTACACCTTC. Translation gives CASTAPAGLPPLHGGYTF.

The chain links TRBV6-5 to TRBJ2-1; D ambiguous. Trimming removed 0 bases at V and 0 bases at J, with 6 bases between. In germline, CDR1 is MNHEY, CDR2 SVGAGI. CDR3 length: 15 amino acids. This CDR3 is CASSYSSDSYNEQFF. CDR3 sequence (DNA): TGTGCCAGCAGTTACTCGAGCGACTCCTACAATGAGCAGTTCTTC.

This clonotype was detected only a few times. The V and J genes are TRBV5-1 and TRBJ2-1; either TRBD1 or TRBD2 may supply D (5 bases each). With 4 bases removed from V and 4 bases from J, the gap between germline ends came to 15 bases. Germline V lookup: CDR1 SGHRS, CDR2 YFSETQ. The CDR3 is 15 residues long. CDR3 DNA sequence: TGCGCCAGCAGCCCCCGGGACCAGAATTACAATGAGCAGTTCTTC. Translation gives CASSPRDQNYNEQFF. The full variable domain, rest sourced from reference TRBV5-1 and TRBJ2-1, is KAGVTQTPRYLIKTRGQQVTLSCSPISGHRSVSWYQQTPGQGLQFLFEYFSETQRNKGNFPGRFSGRQFSNSRSEMNVSTLELGDSALYLCASSPRDQNYNEQFFGPGTRLTVL.

This chain joins TRBV2 and TRBJ2-1, with 9 bases fitting TRBD2. The CDR3 contains 14 residues. V gave up 4 bases and J gave up 6 bases; unmatched junction bases: 4. Germline loops: CDR1 SNHLY, CDR2 FYNNEI. The CDR3 is CASSGSGGFNEQFF. The CDR3 DNA is TGTGCCAGCAGTGGGAGCGGGGGGTTCAATGAGCAGTTCTTC.

V and J are TRBV7-2 and TRBJ1-5, with TRBD1 matching 9 bases. V lost 4 bases to trimming and J lost 6 bases; unmatched junction nucleotides: 10. There are 16 residues in the CDR3. Germline CDR1 and CDR2: SGHTA and FQGNSA. CDR3 in DNA: TGTGCCAGCAGCTCCACCGGGACAGGGTCTGGTCAGCCCCAGCATTTT. Translated, it gives CASSSTGTGSGQPQHF.

The chain is built from TRBV3-1 and TRBJ1-1; D unclear. The V end was cut by 1 base, the J end by 0 bases, with 9 bases between. Germline-derived CDR1 and CDR2 are LGHDT and YNNKEL (reference sequence). The CDR3 is 15 amino acids. The CDR3 here is CASSQGQLLNTEAFF. The CDR3 nucleotides are TGTGCCAGCAGCCAAGGACAACTGTTGAACACTGAAGCTTTCTTT.

This clonotype was recorded a few times. The V call is TRBV20-1, the J call TRBJ1-5, with TRBD1 identical over 8 bases. The CDR3 extends over 14 amino acids. The junction had 8 bases not matched to a gene; V was cut back by 3 bases and J by 7 bases. The germline gives CDR1 DFQATT, CDR2 SNEGSKA (reference sequence). CDR3 amino acids: CSASPPGGYQPQHF. In DNA form, the CDR3 reads TGCAGTGCTAGCCCCCCAGGGGGCTACCAGCCCCAGCATTTT.

This clonotype was seen a few times. The J gene is TRBJ2-5, the V gene TRBV12-3 or TRBV12-4; possibly TRBD1 for D (5 bases). Trimming removed 8 bases at V and 4 bases at J, with 8 bases between. CDR3 size: 11 residues. The CDR3 sequence is CASLGAETQYF. DNA of the CDR3: TGTGCCAGCCTTGGGGCAGAGACCCAGTACTTC.